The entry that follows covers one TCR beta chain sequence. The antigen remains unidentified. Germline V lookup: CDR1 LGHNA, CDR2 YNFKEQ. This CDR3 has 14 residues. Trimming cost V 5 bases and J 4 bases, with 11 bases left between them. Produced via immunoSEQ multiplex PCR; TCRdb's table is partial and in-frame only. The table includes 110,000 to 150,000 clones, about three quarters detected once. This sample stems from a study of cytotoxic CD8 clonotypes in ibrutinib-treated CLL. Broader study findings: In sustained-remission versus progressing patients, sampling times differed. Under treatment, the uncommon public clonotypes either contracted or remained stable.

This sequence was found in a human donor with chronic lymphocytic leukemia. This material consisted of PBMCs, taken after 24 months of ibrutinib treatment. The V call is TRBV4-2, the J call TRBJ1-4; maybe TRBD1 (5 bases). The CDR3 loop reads CASSTWGVNEKLFF. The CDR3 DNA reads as TGTGCCAGCAGCACCTGGGGGGTTAATGAAAAACTGTTTTTT.